This TCR beta chain was retrieved from a study of blood T cell repertoires in COVID-19. Using immunoSEQ multiplex PCR, the repertoire was profiled, and TCRdb retains in-frame clones only, with some absent. The profile covers about 130,000 clones, with about 83% appearing a single time and about a tenth taken by the ten largest. The junction had 5 bases not matched to a gene; V was cut back by 3 bases and J by 2 bases. The CDR3 extends over 15 amino acids. Germline assignment: CDR1 DFQATT and CDR2 SNEGSKA (reference sequence). The sample taken for sequencing was peripheral blood. The source of this sequence is a man in his forties with active or convalescent COVID-19. This sequence joins TRBV20-1 and TRBJ2-3; the match to TRBD2 covers 10 bases. The CDR3 DNA reads TGCAGTGCTAGTAGGAGCGGGGGGGCCACAGATACGCAGTATTTT. Its protein product is CSASRSGGATDTQYF.